These 21 T cell receptor beta chains came from one sample sequenced in a study of blood T cell repertoires in COVID-19. The assay was immunoSEQ multiplex PCR, and TCRdb's table has in-frame clones only and misses some. The sample shows about 200,000 clones, roughly 86% of them seen only once. Sequences were obtained from PBMCs or T cells enriched from blood (not recorded which). These receptors were obtained from a man aged 35-49 years with acute COVID-19.

The chain joins TRBV3-1 (or the pseudogene TRBV3-2) to TRBJ1-5, with D maybe TRBD1 (5 bases). Trimming took off 2 bases at V and 2 bases at J, with 10 bases between the two ends. Germline values: CDR1 LGHDT, CDR2 YNNKEL (reference sequence). The CDR3 covers 15 residues. The CDR3 nucleotides are TGTGCCAGCAGCCAATCCGGGGGAGGCAATCAGCCCCAGCATTTT. Its protein product is CASSQSGGGNQPQHF.

This chain uses TRBV6-6 with TRBJ1-5; 9 bases line up with TRBD1. This CDR3 has 15 amino acids. Per the germline V gene, CDR1 is MNHNY and CDR2 is SVGAGI (reference sequence). The J segment lost 7 bases and the V segment lost 10 bases, leaving 14 bases of the junction unmatched. CDR3 residues: CATSPGTGLVQPQHF. As DNA, the CDR3 is TGTGCCACCTCCCCCGGGACAGGGCTCGTCCAGCCCCAGCATTTT.

This clone was seen only once. CDR3 bases: TGTGCCAGCCACCCCTGGGGTGGGGGGAGCAATGAGCAGTTCTTC. It codes for CASHPWGGGSNEQFF. The V and J genes are TRBV6-5 and TRBJ2-1, with D maybe TRBD2 (6 bases). This CDR3 has 15 residues. Trimming removed 8 bases from V and 6 bases from J, with 20 bases in between. Germline lookup yields CDR1 MNHEY and CDR2 SVGAGI.

V gene TRBV7-6 combines with J gene TRBJ2-1; D uncertain. The CDR3 extends over 14 amino acids. Germline assignment: CDR1 SGHVS and CDR2 FNYEAQ. Trimming took off 2 bases at V and 9 bases at J, with 14 bases between the two ends. The CDR3: CASSLSAARSEQFF. The CDR3 nucleotides are TGTGCCAGCAGCTTATCGGCAGCTCGGAGTGAGCAGTTCTTC.

This chain joins TRBV5-1 and TRBJ1-6; possibly TRBD1 for D (5 bases). The CDR3 runs 14 residues. V was trimmed by 2 bases and J by 7 bases, leaving 10 bases between them. From germline, CDR1 is SGHRS and CDR2 YFSETQ. The CDR3 here is CASSFVTENSPLHF. The CDR3 DNA reads as TGCGCCAGCAGCTTCGTGACAGAAAATTCACCCCTCCACTTT.

The chain combines TRBV10-3 with TRBJ2-1; D may be TRBD1 (5 bases). The CDR3 has 13 amino acids. The germline CDR1 and CDR2 sequences are ENHRY and SYGVKD. V was cut by 8 bases and J by 3 bases, with 11 bases left in between. The CDR3 DNA reads as TGTGCCATCGGATACAGGAGCTACAATGAGCAGTTCTTC. It translates to CAIGYRSYNEQFF.

V and J are TRBV7-2 and TRBJ2-3; weak D call: TRBD2 (6 bases). Trimming stripped 7 bases from V and 2 bases from J, with 16 bases between. Germline V CDR1 and CDR2: SGHTA, FQGNSA. The CDR3 contains 15 residues. CDR3 amino acids: CASTGWDFSTDTQYF. CDR3 nucleotides: TGTGCCAGCACCGGGTGGGACTTTTCCACAGATACGCAGTATTTT.

V is TRBV11-2 and J is TRBJ1-5; D is perhaps TRBD1 (6 bases). The CDR3 consists of 15 residues. The germline gives CDR1 SGHAT, CDR2 FQNNGV. The germline V and J ends were trimmed by 2 bases and 5 bases, with 13 bases remaining between them. CDR3 nucleotides: TGTGCCAGCAGCTTATCACAGGGAAGGGATCAGCCCCAGCATTTT. It is translated as CASSLSQGRDQPQHF.

This clone was seen a few times. The chain uses TRBV5-6 and TRBJ1-5; the D gene is possibly TRBD1 (5 bases). Germline assignment: CDR1 SGHDT and CDR2 YYEEEE. Trimming removed 2 bases from V and 5 bases from J, with 8 bases in between. This CDR3 region has 13 residues. The CDR3 DNA sequence: TGTGCCAGCAGCTTTGGGGCCGATCAGCCCCAGCATTTT. Protein: CASSFGADQPQHF.

The chain couples TRBV29-1 to TRBJ2-1; TRBD2 matches 9 bases. The germline CDR1 and CDR2 sequences are SQVTM and ANQGSEA. The CDR3 has 14 residues. Losses at the gene ends were 5 bases for V and 2 bases for J; bases not matched to a gene: 4. For the CDR3, the DNA is TGCAGCGTTCGAGCGGGAGGACCCTACAATGAGCAGTTCTTC. This gives the protein CSVRAGGPYNEQFF.

The V call is TRBV19, the J call TRBJ1-1, with TRBD1 matching over 9 bases. The CDR3 covers 13 residues. Germline CDR1 is LNHDA and CDR2 is SQIVND (reference sequence). V trimming: 4 bases; J trimming: 5 bases; junction bases outside the gene matches: 2. The CDR3 DNA follows: TGTGCCAGTAGTACGACAGGGGGGACTGAAGCTTTCTTT. Amino acid sequence: CASSTTGGTEAFF.

A note on this clone: This same CDR3 is encoded by further DNA sequences in the sample. This sequence joins TRBV5-1 and TRBJ2-2; a possible D gene is TRBD1 (6 bases). Germline lookup yields CDR1 SGHRS and CDR2 YFSETQ. This CDR3 region has 13 residues. V was trimmed by 2 bases and J by 6 bases, leaving 8 bases between them. The DNA of the CDR3 is TGCGCCAGCAGCTTACAGGGTCCCGGGGAGCTGTTTTTT. It codes for CASSLQGPGELFF.

V is TRBV4-3 and J is TRBJ2-1; D is ambiguous. CDR1 is LGHNA and CDR2 is YSLEER in the germline V gene. This CDR3 region has 16 residues. Trimming removed 4 bases at V and 0 bases at J, with 13 bases between. CDR3 DNA: TGCGCCAGCAGCCCTAGACCCTTAAGCTCCTACAATGAGCAGTTCTTC. The encoded protein is CASSPRPLSSYNEQFF.

This clone appeared a single time. The rearrangement uses TRBV3-1 (or the pseudogene TRBV3-2) and TRBJ2-5, with 10 positions matching TRBD1. The CDR3 has 16 amino acids. V was pared by 8 bases and J by 4 bases, with 13 bases of the junction left unmatched. Per germline, CDR1 LGHDT and CDR2 YNNKEL (reference sequence). The CDR3 coding sequence is TGTGCCAGCCAAATCTGGGACAGGGGTGGCGGAGAGACCCAGTACTTC. This gives the protein CASQIWDRGGGETQYF.

V and J are TRBV4-1 and TRBJ1-1; D gene unclear. CDR1 is MGHRA, CDR2 YSYEKL, per germline. CDR3 length: 15 amino acids. Trimming took off 1 base at V and 4 bases at J, with 13 bases between the two ends. CDR3 region: CASSQGFFPGTEAFF. Here the CDR3 DNA reads TGCGCCAGCAGCCAAGGTTTCTTCCCGGGCACTGAAGCTTTCTTT.

This CDR3 is CASSPQSASTYEQYF. CDR3 bases: TGTGCCAGCTCACCACAATCCGCTAGCACCTACGAGCAGTACTTC. This chain joins TRBV18 and TRBJ2-7; maybe TRBD2 (5 bases). The V end was cut by 1 base, the J end by 2 bases, with 12 bases between. This CDR3 region has 15 residues. Per germline, CDR1 KGHSH and CDR2 LQKENI.

The genes are TRBV18 and TRBJ1-4, with 8 positions matching TRBD1. V was pared by 2 bases and J by 3 bases, with 5 bases of the junction left unmatched. The CDR3 has 16 residues. Germline CDR1 KGHSH, CDR2 LQKENI. In nucleotides, the CDR3 is TGTGCCAGCTCACCATCCCTACAGGGGGCTAATGAAAAACTGTTTTTT. Its protein product is CASSPSLQGANEKLFF.

This clone was recorded once. The chain recombines TRBV30 with TRBJ2-3; TRBD2 matches 9 bases. The germline V gene encodes CDR1 GTSNPN and CDR2 SVGIG (reference sequence). Trimming took 4 bases from V and 4 from J; bases not matched to a gene: 6. The CDR3 spans 14 residues. The CDR3 is CAWTVRLAADTQYF. CDR3 in DNA: TGTGCCTGGACCGTACGACTAGCGGCAGATACGCAGTATTTT.

For the CDR3, the DNA is TGCGCCAGCAGCCAAGCTGGACAGGGCTCCTACGAGCAGTACTTC. Protein: CASSQAGQGSYEQYF. This chain uses TRBV4-3 with TRBJ2-7, with 8 nucleotides matching TRBD1. The CDR3 covers 15 residues. Germline lookup yields CDR1 LGHNA and CDR2 YSLEER. V was pared by 1 base and J by 0 bases, with 2 bases of the junction left unmatched.

The chain uses TRBV28 and TRBJ1-1; D gene uncertain. The CDR3 loop spans 15 amino acids. V shed 3 bases and J shed 0 bases, with 11 bases lying between them. In germline, CDR1 is MDHEN, CDR2 SYDVKM. The CDR3 DNA sequence: TGTGCCAGCAGTTTGGAGGGTCCCCTGAACACTGAAGCTTTCTTT. It translates to CASSLEGPLNTEAFF.

V and J are TRBV19 and TRBJ1-1, with TRBD1 matching over 9 bases. With V trimmed by 6 bases and J by 3 bases, 11 bases remained unmatched. Looked up from germline, CDR1 is LNHDA and CDR2 is SQIVND (reference sequence). CDR3 length equals 16 residues. CDR3 residues: CASSRGQGISDTEAFF. In DNA form, the CDR3 reads TGTGCCAGTAGCAGAGGACAGGGGATATCGGACACTGAAGCTTTCTTT.